This entry features one T cell receptor beta chain sequence. Its antigen is unknown. Produced via immunoSEQ multiplex PCR; TCRdb's table is partial and in-frame only. The sample yields 25,000 or so clones, 85% seen once. This record belongs to a study of T cells in narcolepsy. About the research overall: Patients with NT1 or NT2 and healthy control donors were enrolled. General study results and limits: HCRT-specific and TRIB2-specific autoreactive clonotypes appeared among same-patient CSF and blood CD4+ clonotypes.

V lost 2 bases to trimming and J lost 14 bases, with 15 bases between them. The CDR3 totals 12 residues. CDR1 and CDR2 (germline): SEHNR, FQNEAQ (reference sequence). Sequencing input: memory (CD45RA-) CD4+ T cells from blood. The source is a human donor in good health. This chain connects TRBV7-9 to TRBJ1-1, with D maybe TRBD1 (5 bases). Here the CDR3 DNA reads TGTGCCAGCAGCTTAAGTGGGACCCGAGGCTTCTTT. It translates to CASSLSGTRGFF. Variable domain in full (rest from reference TRBV7-9 and TRBJ1-1): DTGVSQNPRHKITKRGQNVTFRCDPISEHNRLYWYRQTLGQGPEFLTYFQNEAQLEKSRLLSDRFSAERPKGSFSTLEIQRTEQGDSAMYLCASSLSGTRGFFGQGTRLTVV.